The subject of this entry is one TCR beta chain. This CDR3 contains 15 residues. Germline-derived CDR1 and CDR2 are SGDLS and YYNGEE. Deletions cut 6 bases from V and 2 bases from J, with 15 bases between. As originally analysed: For nucleated cells, counts were estimated from reference gene primer amplification. Measured with immunoSEQ multiplex PCR; TCRdb has only the in-frame clones, and not every one. That table gives V, J and clone size, and the DNA gave D and trimming. The table has more than 150,000 clones, roughly 89% seen once; the top ten hold 0.62%. The source of the sample is a study of blood T cell repertoires in COVID-19. Study-level background: Samples of COVID-19 (acute and convalescent) were obtained from the United States, Italy and Spain. PBMCs, B-cell-depleted T cells, or T cells were the source of the cDNA or gDNA that made up the material.

Material: peripheral blood. This chain connects TRBV9 to TRBJ2-1; D is uncertain. The receptor comes from a man in his forties or fifties with acute or convalescent COVID-19. The CDR3 protein is CASTPLDDTYNEQFF. The CDR3 DNA reads TGTGCCAGCACCCCTCTCGACGACACCTACAATGAGCAGTTCTTC.